This TCR beta chain was captured by sequencing in a study of CD8 T cells in cerebrospinal fluid in Alzheimer's disease (dated by TCRdb to 2018 to 2021). At the level of the whole study: CSF T cell clonal expansion was assessed with two single-cell approaches: plate-based nested PCR sequencing and droplet-based sequencing. The study examined whether cerebrospinal fluid from healthy elderly individuals and from patients with neurodegenerative disease contained clonally expanded T cells. The droplet-based CSF comparison of patients and controls included some ten healthy controls (about 11,000 cells) and some ten patients with MCI or Alzheimer's disease (around 9,700 cells). A total of about 26 samples were covered by the CSF gene-expression analysis, which included Parkinson's disease patients. The paper as a whole reports these results and caveats: Only samples with detectable clones (about 11 healthy, 5 MCI, 5 AD, 6 PD) were included in the overall clonality comparison. In patients with MCI or Alzheimer's disease, the biggest CSF clone accounted for a larger percentage of TCRs than in controls. It was cautioned by the authors that a causal link between EBV and Alzheimer's disease is not established by the detection of EBV-specific TCRs in CSF. The EBV-specific clones were neither the most highly expanded clones nor enriched among patients. When the data were pooled, 4 of 6 Alzheimer's patients but only 1 of 10 healthy subjects had a highly expanded clone, defined as one making up at least 3% of TCRs.

This clonotype qualifies as medium-sized (0.01 to 0.1%) by its frequency, with no count on file. Its antigen remains undetermined. Taken from the germline V gene, the CDR1 and CDR2 loops are MDHEN and SYDVKM. The CDR3 goes from the cysteine to the phenylalanine over 11 residues. This entry has no DNA. Acute infectious disease was absent in all participants, and all participants were in good physical condition. A live/dead marker was used to sort live CSF cells for droplet-based sequencing. To pellet immune cells, CSF obtained by lumbar puncture was centrifuged at 300g. CSF samples were checked for red blood cells, and any sample contaminated with blood was excluded. CSF cells were cryopreserved in freezing medium, frozen at -80 degrees C overnight, and then transferred to liquid nitrogen for storage. Before analysis, CSF samples were kept in storage for less than six months. The library was made by 10x single-cell sequencing. Profiling of CSF cells was done with 10X Genomics single-cell V(D)J and 5' gene-expression libraries. An Illumina NextSeq550 was used to sequence the CSF single-cell TCR libraries. For the original study's pipeline: V(D)J reads were aligned to the vdj-GRCh38 alts ensemble 2.0.0 reference and were analysed with the Cell Ranger vdj pipeline. A clonotype was defined as a group of cell barcodes sharing the same set of productive CDR3 nucleotide sequences. To link clonality with transcriptional profiles, clonotype information was incorporated into Seurat v3.0 gene-expression metadata. Exclusion was applied to CSF cells with more than 1,800 genes, more than 7,500 UMIs or more than 10% mitochondrial reads. CDR3-beta sequences were compared against VDJdb to identify TCRs with known antigen specificity. Only TCRs with complete alpha and beta chains were included in the network analysis of clone sharing, which used the R package qgraph. Based on TCRdb reprocessing of the reads, there is one entry per CDR3 protein sequence, and DNA is missing. The V and J calls and clone size come from TCRdb's table, not from the authors' own analysis. For this sample, the table gives 950 to 1,500 distinct CDR3 sequences. The ten top clones hold approximately 8.2% of the sample.

The V gene is TRBV28 and the J gene is TRBJ2-5. Sequences were obtained from cerebrospinal fluid. This clonotype was sampled from a human donor in good health. CDR3 region: CASSFGETQYF.